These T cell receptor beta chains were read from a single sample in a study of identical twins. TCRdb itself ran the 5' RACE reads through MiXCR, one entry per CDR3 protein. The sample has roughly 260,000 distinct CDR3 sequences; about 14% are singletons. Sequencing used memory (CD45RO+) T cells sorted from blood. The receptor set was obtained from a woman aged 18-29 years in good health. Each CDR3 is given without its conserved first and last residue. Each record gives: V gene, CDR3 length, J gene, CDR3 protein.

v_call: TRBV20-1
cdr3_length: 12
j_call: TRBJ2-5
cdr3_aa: SAALAGEGETQY

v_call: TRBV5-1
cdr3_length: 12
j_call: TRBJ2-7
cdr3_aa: ATSLRGGAYEQY

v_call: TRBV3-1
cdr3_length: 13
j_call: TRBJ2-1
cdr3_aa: ASSQGELEFNEQF

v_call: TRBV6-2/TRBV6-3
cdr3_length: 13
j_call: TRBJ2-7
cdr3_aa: ASSYRTIRSYEQY

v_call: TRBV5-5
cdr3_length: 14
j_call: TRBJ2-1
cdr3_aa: ASSWDGRRGTDEQF

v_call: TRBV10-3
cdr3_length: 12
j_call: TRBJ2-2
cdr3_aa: AISPSIRTGELF

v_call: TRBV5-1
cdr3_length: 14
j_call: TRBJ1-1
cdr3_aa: ASSRAPQGENTEAF

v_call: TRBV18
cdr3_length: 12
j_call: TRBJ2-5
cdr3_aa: ASSPRTGQETQY

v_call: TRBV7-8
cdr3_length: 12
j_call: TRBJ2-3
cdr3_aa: ASSRTGGADTQY

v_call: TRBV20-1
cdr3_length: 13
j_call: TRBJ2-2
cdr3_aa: SAAKAIQGSGELF

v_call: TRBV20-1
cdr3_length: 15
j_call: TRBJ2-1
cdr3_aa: SAREGTSGLLYNEQF

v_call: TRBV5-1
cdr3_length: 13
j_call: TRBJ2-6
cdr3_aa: ASSLGRSGANVLT

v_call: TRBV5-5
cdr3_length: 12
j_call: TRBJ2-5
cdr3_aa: ASSRGQMQETQY

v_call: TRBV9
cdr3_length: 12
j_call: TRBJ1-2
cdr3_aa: ASSVVSASYGYT